The 20 T cell receptor beta chains presented below share a single source sample, sequenced in a study of shared clonotypes between healthy human individuals. The table came from immunoSEQ multiplex PCR; TCRdb's copy has only in-frame clones and leaves some out. The table includes 1,400,000 or so clones, approximately 98.5% detected once. Sequences were obtained from naive CD4+ T cells sorted from blood. As to subset: CD45RA+ positively selected. These receptors all stem from a young man in good health.

The rearrangement joins TRBV7-2 to TRBJ1-4; no definite D call. This CDR3 comprises 14 residues. Between the trimmed V and J ends, which lost 2 bases and 8 bases, there was a span of 12 bases. Germline-derived CDR1 and CDR2 are SGHTA and FQGNSA. In DNA, the CDR3 is TGTGCCAGCAGCTTAAGGTTGGCTTCCGAAAAACTGTTTTTT. Amino acid sequence: CASSLRLASEKLFF.

The CDR3 is CASSSTGRTDTQYF. Here the CDR3 DNA reads TGTGCCAGCAGCTCGACAGGGCGCACAGATACGCAGTATTTT. V is TRBV7-3 and J is TRBJ2-3; 7 bases line up with TRBD1. The CDR3 covers 14 residues. The junction had 2 bases not matched to a gene; V was cut back by 4 bases and J by 1 base. Germline V gene sequence: CDR1 SGHTA, CDR2 FQGTGA.

The chain recombines TRBV28 with TRBJ2-7; 7 nucleotides line up with TRBD2. Germline V gene data show CDR1 as MDHEN and CDR2 as SYDVKM. The ends lost 6 bases at V and 2 bases at J; junction bases unmatched: 7. This CDR3 is built from 14 residues. The CDR3 nucleotides read TGTGCCAGCAGCGATACCGGGACTACCTACGAGCAGTACTTC. It encodes CASSDTGTTYEQYF.

The chain uses TRBV4-3 and TRBJ1-2; tentative D call: TRBD1 (6 bases). The CDR3 runs 17 residues. V lost 0 bases to trimming and J lost 0 bases, with 14 bases between them. Germline CDR1 LGHNA, CDR2 YSLEER. The CDR3 here is CASSQEAAGASNYGYTF. In DNA, the CDR3 is TGCGCCAGCAGCCAAGAGGCGGCAGGGGCTTCTAACTATGGCTACACCTTC.

The chain is built from TRBV28 and TRBJ1-3; D is ambiguous. CDR1 and CDR2 from the germline V gene are MDHEN and SYDVKM. The CDR3 has 15 residues. Trimming cost V 4 bases and J 4 bases, with 14 bases left between them. The CDR3 spells CASSSPAGLGNTIYF. DNA of the CDR3: TGTGCCAGCAGTTCGCCAGCCGGGCTAGGAAACACCATATATTTT.

V is TRBV28 and J is TRBJ2-5, with D unclear. Germline lookup yields CDR1 MDHEN and CDR2 SYDVKM. The ends were cut back, 5 bases at V and 2 bases at J, with 15 bases in the middle. This CDR3 has 15 amino acids. As DNA, the CDR3 is TGTGCCAGCAGTCCACCAGGACCGATTCAAGAGACCCAGTACTTC. Translated: CASSPPGPIQETQYF.

This chain connects TRBV19 to TRBJ2-5; perhaps TRBD2 as D (6 bases). V dropped 6 bases and J dropped 4 bases, with 18 bases sitting between them. Per germline, CDR1 LNHDA and CDR2 SQIVND (reference sequence). The length of the CDR3 is 15 residues. In DNA, the CDR3 is TGTGCCAGTAGCCATCCGGGACTCCAACCAGAGACCCAGTACTTC. Its translation is CASSHPGLQPETQYF.

The chain has TRBV6-1 and TRBJ2-3; TRBD2 aligns across 11 bases. CDR1 and CDR2 from the germline V gene are MNHNS and SASEGT. V was pared by 9 bases and J by 4 bases, with 6 bases of the junction left unmatched. This CDR3 has 14 amino acids. Here the CDR3 DNA reads TGTGCCAGTAATAGCGGGAGGGCCGCAGATACGCAGTATTTT. Translating it yields CASNSGRAADTQYF.

The genes are TRBV9 and TRBJ1-1; no firm D call. Germline-derived CDR1 and CDR2 are SGDLS and YYNGEE. V was pared by 0 bases and J by 3 bases, with 6 bases between. The CDR3 is 13 residues long. The CDR3 nucleotides are TGTGCCAGCAGCGTAGATCTATACACTGAAGCTTTCTTT. This gives the protein CASSVDLYTEAFF.

About this clone: Other nucleotide sequences in the sample specify the same CDR3. The chain carries TRBV5-1 and TRBJ2-7; no definite D call. The CDR3 spans 11 residues. CDR1 and CDR2 from the germline V gene are SGHRS and YFSETQ. The V end lost 4 bases, the J end lost 0 bases, and 2 bases lay between the germline ends. This CDR3 reads CASSDSYEQYF. CDR3 coding DNA: TGCGCCAGCAGCGACTCCTACGAGCAGTACTTC.

This clone was detected only once. The CDR3 DNA follows: TGCGCCAGCAGGGAAGGACAGGGGGCCGGTCAGCCCCAGCATTTT. Translation gives CASREGQGAGQPQHF. The rearrangement uses TRBV10-2 and TRBJ1-5, with 11 bases matching TRBD1. Germline V gene data show CDR1 as WSHSY and CDR2 as SAAADI. CDR3 size: 15 residues. Unmatched junction bases numbered 7, after V lost 6 bases and J lost 6 bases.

The DNA for the CDR3 is TGTGCCAGCAGTCTAGGGCGACTAGCGGGGACGAACACCGGGGAGCTGTTTTTT. It specifies CASSLGRLAGTNTGELFF. V is TRBV7-9 and J is TRBJ2-2, with 11 bases fitting TRBD2. Germline V gene sequence: CDR1 SEHNR, CDR2 FQNEAQ (reference sequence). The length of the CDR3 is 18 residues. With V trimmed by 6 bases and J by 0 bases, 9 bases remained unmatched.

The chain uses TRBV4-1 and TRBJ2-3; 8 positions agree with TRBD1. Trimming removed 1 base from V and 2 bases from J; junction bases left unmatched: 14. CDR3 length: 19 amino acids. Germline lookup yields CDR1 MGHRA and CDR2 YSYEKL. The chain's CDR3 is CASSQVRPTGVGITDTQYF. In DNA, the CDR3 is TGCGCCAGCAGCCAAGTTAGACCGACAGGGGTGGGGATCACAGATACGCAGTATTTT.

This sequence joins TRBV11-3 and TRBJ2-7, with D maybe TRBD1 (6 bases). Germline CDR1 SGHNT, CDR2 YENEEA. This CDR3 region has 13 residues. V lost 7 bases and J lost 3, with 13 bases in between. The CDR3 nucleotides are TGTGCCAGCATCAAAAAGGGGGTCTACGAGCAGTACTTC. This translates into CASIKKGVYEQYF.

The V call is TRBV4-3, the J call TRBJ1-1; D is ambiguous. Trimming shortened V by 0 bases and J by 10 bases, and 15 bases separated the two germline ends. CDR1 and CDR2 from the germline V gene are LGHNA and YSLEER. The CDR3 runs 14 residues. The CDR3 nucleotides read TGCGCCAGCAGCCAAGACCCACGGATGAGTATAGCTTTCTTT. Translated: CASSQDPRMSIAFF.

The table lists this clone with a count of one. This chain links TRBV5-8 with TRBJ1-5; 8 bases are a match to TRBD1. Germline V gene data show CDR1 as SGHTS and CDR2 as YDEGEE. CDR3 length equals 15 residues. The trim removed 2 bases at V and 6 bases at J, leaving 7 bases unmatched. CDR3 amino acids: CASSFGQGSFQPQHF. The CDR3 DNA reads TGTGCCAGCAGCTTTGGACAGGGAAGTTTTCAGCCCCAGCATTTT.

The chain links TRBV5-1 to TRBJ2-7; no clear D. The CDR3 extends over 14 amino acids. The germline V gene has CDR1 SGHRS and CDR2 YFSETQ. The ends were cut back, 1 base at V and 2 bases at J, with 10 bases in the middle. The DNA for the CDR3 is TGCGCCAGCAGCTTGTCGGCGGAAACCTACGAGCAGTACTTC. Its translation: CASSLSAETYEQYF.

The rearrangement links TRBV27 to TRBJ2-3; TRBD2 matches 12 bases. The germline V gene encodes CDR1 MNHEY and CDR2 SMNVEV (reference sequence). V was pared by 3 bases and J by 4 bases, with 8 bases of the junction left unmatched. The CDR3 is 17 residues long. CDR3 residues: CASSFTRLAGESDTQYF. As DNA, the CDR3 is TGTGCCAGCAGTTTTACTCGACTAGCGGGAGAGTCAGATACGCAGTATTTT.

The rearrangement uses TRBV2 and TRBJ2-1; 7 nucleotides line up with TRBD1. CDR3 length: 15 residues. Germline V gives CDR1 SNHLY, CDR2 FYNNEI. Losses at the gene ends were 6 bases for V and 4 bases for J; bases not matched to a gene: 9. CDR3 sequence reads: CASSADRWGYNEQFF. CDR3 coding DNA: TGTGCCAGCAGCGCGGACAGGTGGGGATACAATGAGCAGTTCTTC.

This clone was counted a single time. The chain uses TRBV10-1 and TRBJ2-1; perhaps D is TRBD1 or TRBD2 (5 bases each). This CDR3 comprises 16 residues. The V end lost 5 bases, the J end lost 5 bases, and 19 bases lay between the germline ends. Germline V gene data show CDR1 as WNHNN and CDR2 as SYGVQD (reference sequence). The CDR3 loop is CASSSRPGTGNNEQFF. In DNA, the CDR3 is TGCGCCAGCAGTTCGCGGCCCGGGACGGGGAACAATGAGCAGTTCTTC.